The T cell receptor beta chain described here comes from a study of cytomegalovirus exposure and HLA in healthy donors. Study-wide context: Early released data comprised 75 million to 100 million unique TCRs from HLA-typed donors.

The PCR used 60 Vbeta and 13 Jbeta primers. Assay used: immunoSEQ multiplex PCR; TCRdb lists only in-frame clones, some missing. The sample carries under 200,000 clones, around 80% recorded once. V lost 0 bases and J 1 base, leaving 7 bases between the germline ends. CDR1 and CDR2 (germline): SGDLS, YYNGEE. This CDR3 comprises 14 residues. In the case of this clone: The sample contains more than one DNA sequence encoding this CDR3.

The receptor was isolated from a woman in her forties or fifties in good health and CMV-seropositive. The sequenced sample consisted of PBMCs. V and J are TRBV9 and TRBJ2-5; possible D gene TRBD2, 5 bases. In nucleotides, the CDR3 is TGTGCCAGCAGCGTAGGTGGGAGCCAAGAGACCCAGTACTTC. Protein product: CASSVGGSQETQYF.